Listed below are T cell receptor beta chains from one sample, sequenced in a study of T cells in Graves' hyperthyroidism and ophthalmopathy. TCRdb passed the multiplex PCR reads through MiXCR, listing each CDR3 protein once. There are some 460,000 distinct CDR3 sequences in the sample; around 14% occur only once, and approximately 7.5% lies in the top ten. Sequencing was done on a sample of blood. These receptors were taken from a woman aged 18-30 years with Graves' hyperthyroidism. Both conserved end residues are part of each CDR3. Each record gives: D gene, J gene, clone size, V gene, CDR3 protein, CDR3 DNA. The D gene is left open where the match is weak. A clone size is listed for some rows: how often the clone was seen (once, few, many), or a class if it is expanded.

>NA|TRBJ2-1|many|TRBV7-9
CASSQGTYSEQFF
TGTGCCAGCAGCCAAGGGACCTACAGTGAGCAGTTCTTC
>NA|TRBJ2-5|many|TRBV12-3/TRBV12-4
CASSFLTNQETQYF
TGTGCCAGCAGTTTCCTGACAAACCAAGAGACCCAGTACTTC
>NA|TRBJ2-5|many|TRBV4-1
CASSQALLWGAKTQYF
TGCGCCAGCAGCCAAGCCCTCTTGTGGGGGGCGAAGACCCAGTACTTC
>NA|TRBJ1-2|many|TRBV20-1
CSARDPLGHGYTF
TGCAGTGCTAGAGACCCCCTAGGCCATGGCTACACCTTC
>NA|TRBJ2-3|many|TRBV11-2
CASSLISGSTDTQYF
TGTGCCAGCAGCTTAATTAGCGGTAGCACAGATACGCAGTATTTT
>TRBD2|TRBJ2-3|NA|TRBV7-3
CASSLMRPGLAGGPLDTQYF
TGTGCCAGCAGCTTAATGAGACCGGGACTAGCGGGGGGGCCCCTAGATACGCAGTATTTT
>NA|TRBJ1-3|many|TRBV13
CASRRRDSGNTIYF
TGTGCCAGCAGGCGTCGGGACTCTGGAAACACCATATATTTT
>NA|TRBJ1-2|NA|TRBV27
CASSSPGRGPLYGYTF
TGTGCCAGCAGTTCCCCCGGGAGGGGCCCTCTGTATGGCTACACCTTC
>NA|TRBJ1-2|many|TRBV7-9
CASSFAGDYGYTF
TGTGCCAGCAGCTTCGCAGGGGACTATGGCTACACCTTC
>NA|TRBJ2-7|many|TRBV5-1
CASSISGGREQYF
TGCGCCAGCAGCATCTCCGGAGGGAGAGAGCAGTACTTC
>NA|TRBJ2-2|many|TRBV6-5
CASSYSSPRRRAGELFF
NA
>TRBD1|TRBJ2-5|many|TRBV24-1
CATSDPPRTGQETQYF
TGTGCCACCAGTGACCCCCCTCGGACAGGCCAAGAGACCCAGTACTTC
>TRBD1|TRBJ2-5|many|TRBV7-3
CASSLQTGYEETQYF
TGTGCCAGCAGCCTGCAGACAGGGTACGAGGAGACCCAGTACTTC
>NA|TRBJ2-2|many|TRBV30
CAWSLTAGELFF
TGTGCCTGGAGTCTAACCGCCGGGGAGCTGTTTTTT
>NA|TRBJ2-7|many|TRBV3-1
CASSQLGTGGHEQYF
TGTGCCAGCAGCCAGCTCGGGACCGGGGGACACGAGCAGTACTTC
>TRBD1|TRBJ2-7|many|TRBV5-1
CASSLAQGTYEQYF
TGCGCCAGCAGCTTGGCACAGGGGACCTACGAGCAGTACTTC
>TRBD1|TRBJ1-5|NA|TRBV6-1
CASSEGTGLNQPQHF
TGTGCCAGCAGTGAAGGGACAGGACTTAATCAGCCCCAGCATTTT
>TRBD2|TRBJ2-1|many|TRBV12-3/TRBV12-4
CASSRLAGVVSYNEQFF
TGTGCCAGCAGCAGACTAGCGGGAGTGGTATCCTACAATGAGCAGTTCTTC
>TRBD1|TRBJ2-7|many|TRBV7-3
CASSFDRGGEQYF
TGTGCCAGCAGCTTCGACAGGGGCGGGGAGCAGTACTTC
>TRBD2|TRBJ2-1|many|TRBV29-1
CSVAGQVTTSGRALTYNEQFF
TGCAGCGTTGCTGGACAGGTTACCACTAGCGGGAGGGCTCTTACCTACAATGAGCAGTTCTTC
>NA|TRBJ1-1|many|TRBV20-1
CSAIPVGRKNTEAFF
TGCAGTGCTATCCCCGTCGGGCGAAAGAACACTGAAGCTTTCTTT
>NA|TRBJ2-1|NA|TRBV4-1
CASSQDQMASRGGSYNEQFF
TGCGCCAGCAGCCAAGATCAAATGGCTAGCAGGGGGGGGTCCTACAATGAGCAGTTCTTC
>NA|TRBJ2-7|many|TRBV10-3
CAISEEGWGEQYF
TGTGCCATCAGTGAGGAGGGTTGGGGCGAGCAGTACTTC
>NA|TRBJ2-3|many|TRBV7-9
CASSLWAGGTDTQYF
TGTGCCAGCAGCTTGTGGGCAGGGGGCACAGATACGCAGTATTTT
>TRBD2|TRBJ2-3|once|TRBV7-2
CASSFYRLAGLVDTQYF
TGTGCCAGCAGCTTTTATCGACTAGCGGGGTTAGTAGATACGCAGTATTTT
>NA|TRBJ2-7|many|TRBV7-2
CASSPTSGGSYEQYF
TGTGCCAGCAGTCCAACATCCGGGGGCTCCTACGAGCAGTACTTC
>NA|TRBJ2-7|many|TRBV5-1
CASSRDGSYEQYF
TGCGCCAGCAGCCGGGACGGCTCCTACGAGCAGTACTTC
>NA|TRBJ1-5|few|TRBV4-1
CASSQEGGRGQPQHF
TGCGCCAGCAGCCAAGAAGGTGGTCGGGGACAGCCCCAGCATTTT
>NA|TRBJ1-4|NA|TRBV7-2
CASGSGGEKLFF
TGTGCCAGCGGCTCTGGGGGGGAAAAACTGTTTTTT
>TRBD1|TRBJ1-6|NA|TRBV20-1
CSARDGQGGPYNSPLHF
TGCAGTGCTAGAGATGGACAGGGCGGACCCTATAATTCACCCCTCCACTTT
>NA|TRBJ2-5|NA|TRBV5-4
CATQQWSGGETQYF
TGTGCCACCCAACAGTGGTCTGGTGGGGAGACCCAGTACTTC
>TRBD1|TRBJ1-2|many|TRBV20-1
CSARVGTGTSGYTF
TGCAGTGCTAGAGTCGGGACAGGGACAAGCGGCTACACCTTC
>TRBD1|TRBJ2-7|NA|TRBV5-1
CASSLGATGGAYEQYF
TGCGCCAGCAGCTTGGGCGCGACAGGGGGAGCCTACGAGCAGTACTTC
>NA|TRBJ1-1|many|TRBV20-1
CSASMGGGGTEAFF
TGCAGTGCTAGTATGGGAGGAGGTGGGACTGAAGCTTTCTTT
>NA|TRBJ2-7|many|TRBV20-1
CSARRGYLGSYEQYF
TGCAGTGCTAGGAGGGGTTACCTCGGCTCCTACGAGCAGTACTTC
>TRBD2|TRBJ2-3|many|TRBV29-1
CSVRTSGSSTDTQYF
TGCAGCGTCCGGACTAGCGGGTCTAGCACAGATACGCAGTATTTT
>TRBD1|TRBJ2-1|many|TRBV19
CASSIGGQSYNEQFF
TGTGCCAGTAGTATAGGGGGACAGTCCTACAATGAGCAGTTCTTC
>NA|TRBJ1-2|many|TRBV24-1
CATSDHGRNYGYTF
TGTGCCACCAGTGACCACGGACGGAACTATGGCTACACCTTC
>NA|TRBJ1-2|NA|TRBV6-1
CASSPTAGWGYTF
TGTGCCAGCAGTCCGACGGCCGGCTGGGGCTACACCTTC
>TRBD1|TRBJ2-7|NA|TRBV28
CASSFLRDRGDYEQYF
TGTGCCAGCAGTTTCCTCCGGGACAGGGGTGACTACGAGCAGTACTTC